Ten or more counts support the clone carrying this T cell receptor beta chain. Antigen: not known. Axillary draining lymph nodes of breast cancer patients supplied the node samples. TCRdb redid the calling of the multiplex PCR reads with MiXCR, one entry per CDR3 protein. Of some 150,000 distinct CDR3 sequences in the sample, 20% to 25% are singletons; the top ten hold roughly 2.7%. The sample originates from a study of breast tumors, draining lymph nodes, adjacent tissues. General study points: Tumor and nontumor repertoires were significantly more similar in luminal-like than in basal-like breast cancer. The data were judged consistent with most tumor T cells coming from lymph node and expanding in tumor.

CDR3 length: 18 residues. The V and J ends lost 4 bases and 7 bases respectively, with 25 bases between them. The germline gives CDR1 SEHNR, CDR2 FQNEAQ (reference sequence). Input material: axillary lymph node tissue. The chain uses TRBV7-9 and TRBJ2-2, with D tentatively TRBD2 (5 bases). The receptor's source is a female donor with breast cancer. Some clones in this sample may be carry-over from other donors' samples. In DNA, the CDR3 is TGTGCCAGCAGCTCTAGCACCAGGCCGGGTGCAAGGGTCGGGGAGCTGTTTTTT. It translates to CASSSSTRPGARVGELFF.